Shown below are 23 T cell receptor beta chains from a single sample sequenced in a study of T-cell reconstitution after alpha-beta-depleted transplantation in children. Unique molecular identifiers were incorporated when the TCRbeta library was constructed. Each CDR3 protein gets one entry after TCRdb re-called the PCR reads with MiXCR. The sample lists some 350,000 distinct CDR3 sequences, 10% seen once, with under 3% in the top ten. Source: PBMCs from the stem cell graft donor, taken from the stem cell graft. The receptors shown here come from a human donor who donated a stem cell graft to a child with acute lymphoblastic leukemia.

CDR3 sequence: CASSPLGTGVGEQYF. In DNA, the CDR3 is TGTGCCAGCAGCCCCCTGGGGACAGGGGTAGGCGAGCAGTACTTC. The chain carries TRBV7-2 and TRBJ2-7, with TRBD1 matching 10 bases. Germline CDR1 and CDR2: SGHTA and FQGNSA. The CDR3 extends over 15 amino acids. V gave up 5 bases and J gave up 6 bases; unmatched junction bases: 10. The variable domain in full, completed from reference TRBV7-2 and TRBJ2-7, reads GAGVSQSPSNKVTEKGKDVELRCDPISGHTALYWYRQSLGQGLEFLIYFQGNSAPDKSGLPSDRFSAERTGGSVSTLTIQRTQQEDSAVYLCASSPLGTGVGEQYFGPGTRLTVT.

The V and J genes are TRBV4-3 and TRBJ2-7; 14 nucleotides align to TRBD2. This CDR3 contains 19 residues. Germline V CDR1 and CDR2: LGHNA, YSLEER. The J segment lost 5 bases and the V segment lost 0 bases, leaving 12 bases of the junction unmatched. CDR3 residues: CASSQDGTSGSLLPNEQYF. CDR3 DNA: TGCGCCAGCAGCCAAGACGGGACTAGCGGGAGCCTACTTCCTAACGAGCAGTACTTC.

The chain combines TRBV11-2 with TRBJ2-2; either TRBD1 or TRBD2 may supply D (5 bases each). There are 14 residues in the CDR3. Between the trimmed V and J ends, which lost 1 base and 6 bases, there was a span of 9 bases. CDR1 is SGHAT and CDR2 is FQNNGV in the germline V gene. In DNA form, the CDR3 reads TGTGCCAGCAGCTTAGGGGGGTTCTCCGGGGAGCTGTTTTTT. Translation: CASSLGGFSGELFF.

CDR3 amino acids: CASSQATTGTSVTDTQYF. The CDR3 DNA follows: TGCGCCAGCAGCCAAGCCACCACCGGGACTAGCGTAACAGATACGCAGTATTTT. V gene TRBV4-3 combines with J gene TRBJ2-3, with 10 positions matching TRBD2. Losses at the gene ends were 1 base for V and 3 bases for J; bases not matched to a gene: 10. The CDR3 totals 18 residues. Germline CDR1 and CDR2: LGHNA and YSLEER.

This clonotype was counted at least ten times. This chain links TRBV5-1 with TRBJ2-3; 8 bases map to TRBD1. Germline loops: CDR1 SGHRS, CDR2 YFSETQ. V lost 2 bases to trimming and J lost 1 base; unmatched junction nucleotides: 3. The CDR3 runs to 15 residues. The CDR3 loop reads CASSLQTGGTDTQYF. As DNA, the CDR3 is TGCGCCAGCAGCTTACAGACAGGGGGCACAGATACGCAGTATTTT.

J is TRBJ2-7 and V is TRBV5-1, with TRBD1 matching over 11 bases. The CDR3 has 14 residues. Germline CDR1 reads SGHRS; CDR2 reads YFSETQ. Germline trimming cut 4 bases from V and 7 bases from J; bases unmatched to any gene: 7. The CDR3 spells CASSHGQGAAEQYF. Written as DNA, the CDR3 is TGCGCCAGCAGCCACGGACAGGGGGCTGCTGAGCAGTACTTC.

This clonotype appeared many times. V usage is TRBV10-1 and J usage is TRBJ2-3; no reliable D call. The germline V and J ends were trimmed by 4 bases and 2 bases, with 7 bases remaining between them. The CDR3 sequence is 13 residues long. Germline loops: CDR1 WNHNN, CDR2 SYGVQD (reference sequence). CDR3 sequence: CASSALDTDTQYF. The CDR3 coding sequence is TGCGCCAGCAGTGCCCTAGACACAGATACGCAGTATTTT.

The chain links TRBV6-2 or TRBV6-3 to TRBJ2-7, with D maybe TRBD1 (5 bases). This CDR3 has 13 amino acids. The germline V gene has CDR1 MNHEY and CDR2 SVGEGT. V dropped 2 bases and J dropped 5 bases, with 10 bases sitting between them. The CDR3 nucleotides read TGTGCCAGCAGTTACGGCAGGGCAAACGAGCAGTACTTC. This sequence encodes CASSYGRANEQYF.

The chain carries TRBV16 and TRBJ1-5; 7 bases line up with TRBD1. The CDR3 is made up of 21 amino acids. With 4 bases clipped from V and 2 bases from J, the junction kept 23 bases outside the gene matches. Germline lookup yields CDR1 KGHSY and CDR2 FQNENV. As DNA, the CDR3 is TGTGCCAGCAGCCGGCCGGAAGTCCGAGGTTACCGACAGGGCGGCAATCAGCCCCAGCATTTT. Translating gives CASSRPEVRGYRQGGNQPQHF.

The rearrangement uses TRBV5-1 and TRBJ1-5; a possible D gene is TRBD1 (5 bases). Germline loops: CDR1 SGHRS, CDR2 YFSETQ. Trimming removed 0 bases from V and 0 bases from J, with 7 bases in between. There are 15 residues in the CDR3. The CDR3 nucleotides are TGCGCCAGCAGCTTGGTGGGGGATAGCAATCAGCCCCAGCATTTT. As protein: CASSLVGDSNQPQHF.

In its sample, this clonotype was seen a few times. This CDR3 is CASSSPRGWDYGYTF. The CDR3 bases are TGTGCCAGCAGCTCGCCCAGGGGATGGGACTATGGCTACACCTTC. The chain recombines TRBV11-2 with TRBJ1-2, with a weak D call TRBD1 (6 bases). Trimming took off 4 bases at V and 3 bases at J, with 15 bases between the two ends. Germline-derived CDR1 and CDR2 are SGHAT and FQNNGV. The CDR3 spans 15 residues.

In this sample, this clonotype turned up a few times. The chain combines TRBV12-3 or TRBV12-4 with TRBJ2-3, with a weak D call TRBD2 (6 bases). This CDR3 is 12 amino acids long. Deletions cut 6 bases from V and 7 bases from J, with 11 bases between. The CDR3 reads CASSRTINTQYF. For the CDR3, the DNA is TGTGCCAGCAGCCGGACTATCAATACGCAGTATTTT.

The sample holds many counts of this clonotype. The V gene is TRBV4-2, the J gene TRBJ2-7; 8 bases align to TRBD1. The length of the CDR3 is 17 residues. J lost 6 bases, V lost 0 bases, and 13 bases had no gene match. Germline V CDR1 and CDR2: LGHNA, YNFKEQ. Here the CDR3 reads CASSQDGSQGALLEQYF. CDR3 DNA sequence: TGTGCCAGCAGCCAAGATGGTTCGCAGGGGGCGCTTCTCGAGCAGTACTTC.

This clonotype appeared a few times. Here the CDR3 DNA reads TGCAGTGCTAGACTCCCTTTTACTAGCGGGAGGGACAATGAGCAGTTCTTC. This sequence encodes CSARLPFTSGRDNEQFF. J is TRBJ2-1 and V is TRBV20-1, with 13 nucleotides matching TRBD2. The trim removed 2 bases at V and 5 bases at J, leaving 9 bases unmatched. This CDR3 comprises 17 residues. Germline lookup yields CDR1 DFQATT and CDR2 SNEGSKA (reference sequence).

This clonotype was observed a handful of times. This chain links TRBV5-1 with TRBJ2-3, with TRBD2 as a possible D gene (5 bases). The CDR3 runs 15 residues. V lost 4 bases and J 6 bases, leaving 18 bases between the germline ends. CDR1 SGHRS and CDR2 YFSETQ come from the germline V gene. DNA for the CDR3: TGCGCCAGCAGCGGAACCGGGAACATTGGCGATACGCAGTATTTT. Its translation: CASSGTGNIGDTQYF.

The rearrangement links TRBV5-1 to TRBJ2-7; tentative D call: TRBD1 (7 bases). V was clipped by 3 bases and J by 5 bases, with 21 bases between them. The germline V gene encodes CDR1 SGHRS and CDR2 YFSETQ. This CDR3 comprises 16 residues. The CDR3 loop reads CASSSESTGTGHEQYF. The DNA of the CDR3 is TGCGCCAGCAGCTCCGAGTCGACAGGGACTGGGCACGAGCAGTACTTC.

This chain joins TRBV6-2 or TRBV6-3 and TRBJ1-2; 8 bases agree with TRBD1. The CDR3 is 15 residues long. J lost 5 bases, V lost 5 bases, and 10 bases had no gene match. Per the germline V gene, CDR1 is MNHEY and CDR2 is SVGEGT. CDR3 amino acids: CASSGGRQGSYGYTF. CDR3 nucleotide sequence: TGTGCCAGCAGTGGAGGGAGACAGGGGAGTTATGGCTACACCTTC.

This clonotype was observed at least ten times. The genes are TRBV5-1 and TRBJ2-1; 7 bases map to TRBD2. CDR1 and CDR2 from the germline V gene are SGHRS and YFSETQ. CDR3 length: 17 amino acids. The V segment lost 4 bases and the J segment 0 bases; nucleotides outside the gene matches: 10. The CDR3 DNA follows: TGCGCCAGCAGCCTGTTAATGGGGGGGAGCTCCTACAATGAGCAGTTCTTC. Translating gives CASSLLMGGSSYNEQFF.

In its sample, this clonotype was seen a few times. This chain joins TRBV7-3 and TRBJ1-1, with D possibly TRBD1 on 5 matching bases. V was pared by 4 bases and J by 1 base, with 13 bases between. The CDR3 runs 15 residues. The germline CDR1 and CDR2 sequences are SGHTA and FQGTGA. The DNA of the CDR3 is TGTGCCAGCAGCTCCAATCAGGGTTGGAACACTGAAGCTTTCTTT. Encoded protein: CASSSNQGWNTEAFF.

The V gene is TRBV20-1, the J gene TRBJ2-1; 7 nucleotides match TRBD2. The length of the CDR3 is 17 residues. CDR1 DFQATT and CDR2 SNEGSKA come from the germline V gene (reference sequence). The V gene end was trimmed by 0 bases and the J gene end by 5 bases; junction bases not matched to a gene: 13. CDR3 amino acids: CSARDLTSQHRNNEQFF. In DNA, the CDR3 is TGCAGTGCTAGAGATCTGACTAGCCAACATCGGAACAATGAGCAGTTCTTC.

This clonotype was seen only a few times. V usage is TRBV25-1 and J usage is TRBJ1-2; possibly TRBD1 for D (5 bases). Germline assignment: CDR1 MGHDK and CDR2 SYGVNS. Between the trimmed V and J ends, which lost 3 bases and 7 bases, there was a span of 21 bases. This CDR3 is 16 amino acids long. CDR3 DNA: TGTGCCAGCAGTGATTTTGTGGCGGGGACTATGTTTGGCTACACCTTC. This sequence encodes CASSDFVAGTMFGYTF.

This clonotype was observed a handful of times. The V gene is TRBV7-2, the J gene TRBJ1-3; 7 nucleotides line up with TRBD1. The CDR3 runs to 16 residues. Germline CDR1 is SGHTA and CDR2 is FQGNSA. J was trimmed by 3 bases and V by 5 bases; bases with no gene match: 10. This CDR3 reads CASSLRQGEGGNTIYF. As DNA, the CDR3 is TGTGCCAGCAGCCTCAGACAGGGAGAGGGTGGAAACACCATATATTTT.

The chain employs TRBV28 and TRBJ2-1; 9 bases agree with TRBD1. V was clipped by 2 bases and J by 3 bases; unmatched bases: 5. CDR1 and CDR2 (germline): MDHEN, SYDVKM. This CDR3 is 16 amino acids long. CDR3 amino acids: CASSLTMGQGYNEQFF. The CDR3 bases are TGTGCCAGCAGTTTAACGATGGGACAGGGCTACAATGAGCAGTTCTTC. Full variable domain (missing parts from reference TRBV28 and TRBJ2-1): DVKVTQSSRYLVKRTGEKVFLECVQDMDHENMFWYRQDPGLGLRLIYFSYDVKMKEKGDIPEGYSVSREKKERFSLILESASTNQTSMYLCASSLTMGQGYNEQFFGPGTRLTVL.